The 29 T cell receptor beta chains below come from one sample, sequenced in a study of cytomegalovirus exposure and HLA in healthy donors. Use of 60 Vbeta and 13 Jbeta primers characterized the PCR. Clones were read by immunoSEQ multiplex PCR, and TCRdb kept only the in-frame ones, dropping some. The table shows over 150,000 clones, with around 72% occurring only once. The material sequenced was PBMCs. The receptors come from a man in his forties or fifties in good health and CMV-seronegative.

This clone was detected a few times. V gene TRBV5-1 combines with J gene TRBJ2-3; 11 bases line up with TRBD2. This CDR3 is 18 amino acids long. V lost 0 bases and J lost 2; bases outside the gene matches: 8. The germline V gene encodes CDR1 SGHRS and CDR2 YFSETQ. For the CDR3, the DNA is TGCGCCAGCAGCTTGGCCGGGCTAGCGGGGGGATTCACAGATACGCAGTATTTT. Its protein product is CASSLAGLAGGFTDTQYF.

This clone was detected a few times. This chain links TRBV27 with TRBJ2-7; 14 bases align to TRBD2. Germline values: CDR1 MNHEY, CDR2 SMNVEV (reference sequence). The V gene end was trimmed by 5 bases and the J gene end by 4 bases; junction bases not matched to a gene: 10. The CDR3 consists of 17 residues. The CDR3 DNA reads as TGTGCCAGCAGTACTCGGACTAGCGGGGGGAAGATGTACGAGCAGTACTTC. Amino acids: CASSTRTSGGKMYEQYF.

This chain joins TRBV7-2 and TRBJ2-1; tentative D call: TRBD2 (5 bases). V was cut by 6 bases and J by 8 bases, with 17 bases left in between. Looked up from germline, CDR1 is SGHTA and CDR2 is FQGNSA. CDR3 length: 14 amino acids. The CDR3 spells CASRGSFAGYEQFF. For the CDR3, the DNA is TGTGCCAGCAGGGGTAGCTTTGCGGGCTATGAGCAGTTCTTC.

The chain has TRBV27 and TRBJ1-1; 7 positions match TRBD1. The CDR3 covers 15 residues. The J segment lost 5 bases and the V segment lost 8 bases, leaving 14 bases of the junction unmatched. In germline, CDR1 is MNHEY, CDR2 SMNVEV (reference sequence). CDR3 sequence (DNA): TGTGCCAGCGCCCTTATACAGGGGAGAGGGACTGAAGCTTTCTTT. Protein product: CASALIQGRGTEAFF.

This CDR3 reads CASSAQNRVSGGGYTF. The CDR3 coding sequence is TGTGCCAGCAGCGCTCAAAACCGGGTCTCGGGAGGTGGCTACACCTTC. V and J are TRBV9 and TRBJ1-2; D uncertain. This CDR3 contains 16 residues. CDR1 SGDLS and CDR2 YYNGEE come from the germline V gene. The germline V and J ends were trimmed by 3 bases and 7 bases, with 22 bases remaining between them.

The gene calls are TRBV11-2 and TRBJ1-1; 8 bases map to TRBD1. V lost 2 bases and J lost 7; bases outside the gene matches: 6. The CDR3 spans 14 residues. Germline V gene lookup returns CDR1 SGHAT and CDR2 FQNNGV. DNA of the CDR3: TGTGCCAGCAGCTTACACCCAGGGGGCGTTGAAGCTTTCTTT. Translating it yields CASSLHPGGVEAFF.

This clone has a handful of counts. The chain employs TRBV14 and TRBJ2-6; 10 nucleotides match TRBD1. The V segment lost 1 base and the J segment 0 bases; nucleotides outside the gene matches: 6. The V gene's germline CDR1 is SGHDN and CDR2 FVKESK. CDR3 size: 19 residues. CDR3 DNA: TGTGCCAGCAGCCAAGGGACAGGGGGGGGCATCTCTGGGGCCAACGTCCTGACTTTC. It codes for CASSQGTGGGISGANVLTF.

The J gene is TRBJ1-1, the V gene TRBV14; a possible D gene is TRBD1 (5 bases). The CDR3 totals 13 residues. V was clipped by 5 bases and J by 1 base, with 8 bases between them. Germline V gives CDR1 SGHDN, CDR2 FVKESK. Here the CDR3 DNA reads TGTGCCAGCAGCATCGGGGGGAACACTGAAGCTTTCTTT. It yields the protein CASSIGGNTEAFF.

CDR3 protein: CASTPSRGDGYTF. CDR3 DNA: TGTGCCAGCACCCCCAGCAGGGGAGATGGCTACACCTTC. The rearrangement joins TRBV6-4 to TRBJ1-2; a possible D gene is TRBD1 (6 bases). This CDR3 region has 13 residues. Trimming removed 7 bases from V and 6 bases from J, with 15 bases in between. The germline CDR1 and CDR2 sequences are MRHNA and SNTAGT.

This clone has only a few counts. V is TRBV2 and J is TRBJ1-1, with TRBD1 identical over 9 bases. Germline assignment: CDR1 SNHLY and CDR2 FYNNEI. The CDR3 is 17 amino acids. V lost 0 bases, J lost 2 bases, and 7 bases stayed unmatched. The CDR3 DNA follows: TGTGCCAGCAGTGAAGCTGGAAAAACAGGGGGCAACACTGAAGCTTTCTTT. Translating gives CASSEAGKTGGNTEAFF.

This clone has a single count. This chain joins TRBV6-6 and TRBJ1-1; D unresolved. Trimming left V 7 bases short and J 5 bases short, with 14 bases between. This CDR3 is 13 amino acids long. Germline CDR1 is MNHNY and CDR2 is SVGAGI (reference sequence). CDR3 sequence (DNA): TGTGCCAGCACTGACCCGGGAAGGACTGAAGCTTTCTTT. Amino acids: CASTDPGRTEAFF.

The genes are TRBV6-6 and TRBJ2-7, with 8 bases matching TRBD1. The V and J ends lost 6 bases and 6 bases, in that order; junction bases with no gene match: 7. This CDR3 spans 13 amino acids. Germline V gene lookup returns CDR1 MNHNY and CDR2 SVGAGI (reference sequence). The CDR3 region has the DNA TGTGCCAGCAGAACCTCGGACAGGGCCGAGCAGTACTTC. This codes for CASRTSDRAEQYF.

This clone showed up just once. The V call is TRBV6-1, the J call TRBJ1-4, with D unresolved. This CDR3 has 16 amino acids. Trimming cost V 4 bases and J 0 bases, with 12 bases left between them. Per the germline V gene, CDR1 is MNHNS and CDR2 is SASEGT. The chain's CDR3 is CASSARVGATNEKLFF. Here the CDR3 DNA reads TGTGCCAGCAGTGCCCGGGTCGGGGCAACTAATGAAAAACTGTTTTTT.

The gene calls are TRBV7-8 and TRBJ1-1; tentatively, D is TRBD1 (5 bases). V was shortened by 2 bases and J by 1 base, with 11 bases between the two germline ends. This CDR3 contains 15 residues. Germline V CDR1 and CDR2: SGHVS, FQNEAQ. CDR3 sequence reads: CASSLWGRENTEAFF. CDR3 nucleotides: TGTGCCAGCAGCTTATGGGGCAGGGAGAACACTGAAGCTTTCTTT.

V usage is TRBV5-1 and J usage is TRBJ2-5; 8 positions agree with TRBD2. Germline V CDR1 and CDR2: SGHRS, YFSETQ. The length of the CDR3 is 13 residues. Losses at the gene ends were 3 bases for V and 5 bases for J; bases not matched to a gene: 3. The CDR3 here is CASSSRLAETQYF. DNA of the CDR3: TGCGCCAGCAGCTCCCGACTAGCGGAGACCCAGTACTTC.

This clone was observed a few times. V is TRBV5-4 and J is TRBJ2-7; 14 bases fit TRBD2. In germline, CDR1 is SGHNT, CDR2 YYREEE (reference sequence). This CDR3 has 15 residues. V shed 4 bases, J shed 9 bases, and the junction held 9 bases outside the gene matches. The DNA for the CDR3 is TGTGCCAGCAGCCACGCGGGACTAGCGGGGGAAGTGCAGTACTTC. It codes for CASSHAGLAGEVQYF.

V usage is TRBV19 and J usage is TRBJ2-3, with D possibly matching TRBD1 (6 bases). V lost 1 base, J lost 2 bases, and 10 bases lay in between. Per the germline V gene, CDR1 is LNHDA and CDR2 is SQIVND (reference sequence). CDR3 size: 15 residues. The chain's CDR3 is CASSIAGVFTDTQYF. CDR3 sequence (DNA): TGTGCCAGTAGTATAGCAGGGGTATTCACAGATACGCAGTATTTT.

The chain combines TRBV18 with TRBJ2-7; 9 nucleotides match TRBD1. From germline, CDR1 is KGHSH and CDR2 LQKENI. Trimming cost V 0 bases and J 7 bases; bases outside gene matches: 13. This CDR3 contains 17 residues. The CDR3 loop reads CASSPPGVIQGAREQYF. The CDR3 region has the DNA TGTGCCAGCTCACCACCCGGAGTCATACAGGGGGCTAGAGAGCAGTACTTC.

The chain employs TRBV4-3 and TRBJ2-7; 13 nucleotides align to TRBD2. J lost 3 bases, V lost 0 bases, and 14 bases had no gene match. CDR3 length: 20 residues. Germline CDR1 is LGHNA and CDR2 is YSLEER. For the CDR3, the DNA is TGCGCCAGCAGCCAAGATCGAGCCCCGGGACTAGCGGGGCATCGCTACGAGCAGTACTTC. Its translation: CASSQDRAPGLAGHRYEQYF.

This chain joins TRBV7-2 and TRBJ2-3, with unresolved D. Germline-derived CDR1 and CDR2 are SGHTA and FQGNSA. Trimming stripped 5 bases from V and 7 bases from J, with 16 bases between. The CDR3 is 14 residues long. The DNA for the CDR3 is TGTGCCAGCAGCCCAACCGACACACTTAATACGCAGTATTTT. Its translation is CASSPTDTLNTQYF.

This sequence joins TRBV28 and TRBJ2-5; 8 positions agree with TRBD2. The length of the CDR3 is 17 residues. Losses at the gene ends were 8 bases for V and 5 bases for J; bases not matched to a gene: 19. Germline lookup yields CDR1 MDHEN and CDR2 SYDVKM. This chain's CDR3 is CASGPSGQRRGDETQYF. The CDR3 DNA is TGTGCCAGCGGTCCTAGCGGGCAAAGGAGGGGGGACGAGACCCAGTACTTC.

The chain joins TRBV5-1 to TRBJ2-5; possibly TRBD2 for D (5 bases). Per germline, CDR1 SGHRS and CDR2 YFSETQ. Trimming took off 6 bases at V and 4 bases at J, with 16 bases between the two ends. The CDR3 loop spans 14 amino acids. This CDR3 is CASKEWAAGETQYF. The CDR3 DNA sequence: TGCGCCAGCAAAGAATGGGCCGCGGGAGAGACCCAGTACTTC.

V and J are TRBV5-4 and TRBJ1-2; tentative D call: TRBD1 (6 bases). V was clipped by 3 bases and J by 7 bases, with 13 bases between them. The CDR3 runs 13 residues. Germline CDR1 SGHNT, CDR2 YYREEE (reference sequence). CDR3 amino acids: CASSSGTFGGYTF. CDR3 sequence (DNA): TGTGCCAGCAGCTCAGGGACATTCGGTGGCTACACCTTC.

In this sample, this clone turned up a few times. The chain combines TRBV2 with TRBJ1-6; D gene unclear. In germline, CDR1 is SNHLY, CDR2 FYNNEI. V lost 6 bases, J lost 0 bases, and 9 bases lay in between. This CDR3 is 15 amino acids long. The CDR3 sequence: CASREGLSYNSPLHF. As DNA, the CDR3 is TGTGCCAGCAGGGAGGGTCTCTCCTATAATTCACCCCTCCACTTT.

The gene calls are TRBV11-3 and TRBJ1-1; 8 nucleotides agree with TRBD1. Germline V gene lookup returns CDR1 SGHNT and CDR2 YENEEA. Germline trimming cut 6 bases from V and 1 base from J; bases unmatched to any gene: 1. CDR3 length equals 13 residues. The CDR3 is CASSQGANTEAFF. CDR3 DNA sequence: TGTGCCAGCAGTCAGGGGGCGAACACTGAAGCTTTCTTT. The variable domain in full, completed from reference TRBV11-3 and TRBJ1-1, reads EAGVVQSPRYKIIEKKQPVAFWCNPISGHNTLYWYLQNLGQGPELLIRYENEEAVDDSQLPKDRFSAERLKGVDSTLKIQPAELGDSAVYLCASSQGANTEAFFGQGTRLTVV.

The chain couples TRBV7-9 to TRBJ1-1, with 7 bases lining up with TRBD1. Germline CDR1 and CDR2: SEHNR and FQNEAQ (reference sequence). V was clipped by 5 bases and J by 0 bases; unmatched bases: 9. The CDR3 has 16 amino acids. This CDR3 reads CASSLLGQAVNTEAFF. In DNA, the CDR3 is TGTGCCAGCAGCCTCCTCGGACAGGCGGTGAACACTGAAGCTTTCTTT.

CDR3 in DNA: TGTGCCAGCAGCGATAGTGTCCAAAATTCACCCCTCCACTTT. It encodes CASSDSVQNSPLHF. This chain uses TRBV9 with TRBJ1-6; D gene uncertain. This CDR3 spans 14 amino acids. The germline gives CDR1 SGDLS, CDR2 YYNGEE. V dropped 3 bases and J dropped 7 bases, with 11 bases sitting between them.

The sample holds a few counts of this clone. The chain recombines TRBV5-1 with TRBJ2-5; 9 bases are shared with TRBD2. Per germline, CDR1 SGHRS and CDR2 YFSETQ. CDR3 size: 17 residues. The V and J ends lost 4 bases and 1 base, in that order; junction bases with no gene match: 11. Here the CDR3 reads CASSPLGRGGFQETQYF. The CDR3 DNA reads TGCGCCAGCAGCCCCCTCGGGCGGGGGGGCTTCCAAGAGACCCAGTACTTC.

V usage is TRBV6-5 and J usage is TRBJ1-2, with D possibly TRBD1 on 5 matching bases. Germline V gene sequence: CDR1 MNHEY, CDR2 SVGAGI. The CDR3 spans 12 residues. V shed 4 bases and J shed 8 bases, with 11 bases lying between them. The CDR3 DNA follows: TGTGCCAGCAGTTTCAGGGATTCGGGCTACACCTTC. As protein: CASSFRDSGYTF.